Listed below are T cell receptor beta chains from one sample, sequenced in a study of T cells after posttransplantation cyclophosphamide. Repertoires were generated with immunoSEQ multiplex PCR, while TCRdb's copy carries only in-frame clones and drops some. The sample is made up of approximately 7,300 clones, none counted only once. The sample was PBMCs, taken after allogeneic stem cell transplant with posttransplant cyclophosphamide. Receptors originate from a female patient aged 45-65 years who received an allogeneic stem cell transplant from an unrelated donor, was CMV-positive, and had acute GVHD only. The graft donor may account for some of the T cells. The CDR3 runs from the conserved cysteine through the conserved F or W. A D gene is named only where the DNA matches it firmly. Some rows have no size entry. The others give once, few or many, or a class for an expanded clone.

>TRBV30|TRBJ1-2|.|many
CAWSALWGGPNYGYTF
TGTGCCTGGAGTGCCCTCTGGGGGGGCCCGAACTATGGCTACACCTTC
>TRBV27|TRBJ2-1|.|many
CASSLRGRLYNEQFF
TGTGCCAGCAGTTTACGTGGGAGGCTTTACAATGAGCAGTTCTTC
>TRBV18|TRBJ1-3|.|many
CASSPTEPPPEASGNTIYF
TGTGCCAGCTCACCAACGGAGCCGCCCCCGGAGGCCTCTGGAAACACCATATATTTT
>TRBV2|TRBJ1-5|.|medium-sized
CASSESGNQPQHF
TGTGCCAGCAGTGAGTCAGGAAATCAGCCCCAGCATTTT
>TRBV5-4|TRBJ1-6|.|.
CASSLEPSSYNSPLHF
TGTGCCAGCAGCTTGGAACCGAGCTCCTATAATTCACCCCTCCACTTT
>TRBV6-5|TRBJ1-3|.|many
CASRRTVSNTIYF
TGTGCCAGCAGGCGGACAGTCTCAAACACCATATATTTT
>TRBV2|TRBJ1-1|TRBD1|many
CARDRGNTEAFF
TGTGCCAGGGACAGGGGAAACACTGAAGCTTTCTTT
>TRBV6-5|TRBJ1-2|TRBD1|medium-sized
CASGRQGINGYTF
TGTGCCAGCGGGAGACAGGGTATCAATGGCTACACCTTC
>TRBV12-5|TRBJ2-2|TRBD1|many
CASGLSPGGTGWVGELFF
TGTGCTAGTGGTTTGTCCCCGGGTGGGACAGGGTGGGTCGGGGAGCTGTTTTTT
>TRBV7-9|TRBJ2-7|.|many
CASTDRSPYEQYF
TGTGCCAGCACCGACAGGTCGCCCTACGAGCAGTACTTC
>TRBV9|TRBJ1-2|.|many
CASSVAGGANYGYTF
TGTGCCAGCAGCGTAGCCGGGGGGGCTAACTATGGCTACACCTTC
>TRBV11-2|TRBJ1-5|.|medium-sized
CASSLDLEGYQPQHF
TGTGCCAGCAGCTTAGATCTTGAGGGCTATCAGCCCCAGCATTTT
>TRBV6-1|TRBJ1-5|TRBD1|medium-sized
CASSEGTGGNQPQHF
TGTGCCAGCAGTGAGGGGACAGGGGGCAATCAGCCCCAGCATTTT
>TRBV7-3|TRBJ1-1|.|medium-sized
CASSSSPGWNTEAFF
TGTGCCAGCAGCTCAAGCCCGGGTTGGAACACTGAAGCTTTCTTT
>TRBV15|TRBJ2-2|TRBD2|many
CATSSGLAAGELFF
TGTGCCACCAGCTCGGGACTAGCTGCCGGGGAGCTGTTTTTT
>TRBV4-1|TRBJ1-2|.|many
CASSQPLGGDYGYTF
TGCGCCAGCAGCCAACCCTTGGGGGGGGACTATGGCTACACCTTC
>TRBV18|TRBJ2-3|.|.
CASSPLGRQNTDTQYF
TGTGCCAGCTCACCACTGGGGAGACAAAACACAGATACGCAGTATTTT
>TRBV29-1|TRBJ2-3|.|many
CSVEGAENTDTQYF
TGCAGCGTTGAGGGGGCCGAAAACACAGATACGCAGTATTTT
>TRBV28|TRBJ2-1|.|many
CASSSSPDSTYNEQFF
TGTGCCAGCAGTTCGTCGCCGGACAGCACCTACAATGAGCAGTTCTTC
>TRBV27|TRBJ2-7|.|many
CASRQGGEQYF
TGTGCCAGCAGGCAGGGCGGCGAGCAGTACTTC
>TRBV6-1|TRBJ1-5|TRBD1|medium-sized
CASSGQGIQPQHF
TGTGCCAGCAGTGGACAGGGGATTCAGCCCCAGCATTTT
>TRBV2|TRBJ1-1|.|many
CASSEARRVEAFF
TGTGCCAGCAGTGAAGCGAGGAGGGTGGAAGCTTTCTTT
>TRBV28|TRBJ2-7|TRBD1|many
CASSLLPGQGGSYEQYF
TGTGCCAGCAGTTTATTGCCGGGACAGGGGGGGTCTTACGAGCAGTACTTC
>TRBV4-1|TRBJ2-7|TRBD1|many
CASSQEVPGTGSEQYF
TGCGCCAGCAGCCAAGAAGTACCCGGGACAGGGAGCGAGCAGTACTTC
>TRBV5-6|TRBJ2-7|.|many
CASSPVGWQNSYEQYF
TGTGCCAGCAGCCCCGTCGGGTGGCAAAACTCCTACGAGCAGTACTTC
>TRBV5-5|TRBJ2-1|TRBD2|many
CASSSLTSANEQFF
TGTGCCAGCAGCTCCCTGACTAGCGCCAATGAGCAGTTCTTC
>TRBV6-1|TRBJ2-3|.|.
CASSAVESFDTQYF
TGTGCCAGCAGTGCAGTGGAGAGCTTCGATACGCAGTATTTT
>TRBV28|TRBJ2-7|.|many
CASFPAGSRTEQYF
TGTGCCAGCTTCCCCGCAGGGTCGAGGACCGAGCAGTACTTC
>TRBV4-3|TRBJ2-7|.|medium-sized
CASSQDWGRGYEQYF
TGCGCCAGCAGCCAAGACTGGGGCAGGGGCTACGAGCAGTACTTC
>TRBV28|TRBJ2-1|TRBD2|many
CASNRRLRTSGRLRVYNEQFF
TGTGCCAGCAATAGGAGGCTACGGACTAGCGGGAGATTGAGGGTGTACAATGAGCAGTTCTTC
>TRBV5-1|TRBJ1-1|TRBD1|many
CASSSFAPDRAEAFF
TGCGCCAGCAGCTCCTTTGCCCCCGACAGGGCTGAAGCTTTCTTT
>TRBV10-3|TRBJ1-1|TRBD1|many
CAISEPGQYTEAFF
TGTGCCATCAGTGAGCCGGGACAGTACACTGAAGCTTTCTTT
>TRBV16|TRBJ2-5|.|many
CASSQSSRGETQYF
TGTGCCAGCAGCCAATCTAGTCGAGGAGAGACCCAGTACTTC
>TRBV4-1|TRBJ2-1|.|many
CASSQDQAGWRSSYNEQFF
TGCGCCAGCAGCCAAGATCAGGCGGGTTGGCGGAGCTCCTACAATGAGCAGTTCTTC